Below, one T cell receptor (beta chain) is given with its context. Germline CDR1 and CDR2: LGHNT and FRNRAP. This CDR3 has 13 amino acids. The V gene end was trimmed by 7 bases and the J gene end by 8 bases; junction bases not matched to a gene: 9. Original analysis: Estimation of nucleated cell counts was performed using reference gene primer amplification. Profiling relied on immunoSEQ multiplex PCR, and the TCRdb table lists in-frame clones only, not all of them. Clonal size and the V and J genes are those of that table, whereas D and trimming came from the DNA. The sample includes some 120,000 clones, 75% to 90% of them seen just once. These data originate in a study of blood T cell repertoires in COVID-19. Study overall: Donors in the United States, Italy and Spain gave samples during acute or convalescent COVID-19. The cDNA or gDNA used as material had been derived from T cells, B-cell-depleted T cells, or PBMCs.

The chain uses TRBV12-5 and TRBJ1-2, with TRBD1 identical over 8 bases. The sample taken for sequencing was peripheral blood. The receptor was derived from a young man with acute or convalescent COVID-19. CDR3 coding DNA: TGTGCTAGTGACCGTCGACAGGGGAAAGGCTACACCTTC. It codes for CASDRRQGKGYTF.